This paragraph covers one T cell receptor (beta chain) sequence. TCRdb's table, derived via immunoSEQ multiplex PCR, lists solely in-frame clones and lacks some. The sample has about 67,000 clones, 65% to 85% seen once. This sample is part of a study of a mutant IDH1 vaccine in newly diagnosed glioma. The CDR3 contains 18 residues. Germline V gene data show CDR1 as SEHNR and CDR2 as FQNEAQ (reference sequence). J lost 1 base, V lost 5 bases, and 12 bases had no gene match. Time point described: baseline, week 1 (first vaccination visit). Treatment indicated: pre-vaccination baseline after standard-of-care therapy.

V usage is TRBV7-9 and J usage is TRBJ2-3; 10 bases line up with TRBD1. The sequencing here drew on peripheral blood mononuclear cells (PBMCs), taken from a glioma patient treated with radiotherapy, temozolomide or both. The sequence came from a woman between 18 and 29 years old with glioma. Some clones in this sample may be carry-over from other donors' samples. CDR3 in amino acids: CASSPAGAGQGRTDTQYF. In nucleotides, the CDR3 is TGTGCCAGCAGCCCAGCGGGTGCGGGACAGGGGCGCACAGATACGCAGTATTTT.